Below are 17 T cell receptor beta chains sequenced from a single sample in a study of cytotoxic CD8 clonotypes in ibrutinib-treated CLL. Only in-frame clones appear in the TCRdb table, and some are missing; sequencing was by immunoSEQ multiplex PCR. Found here are about 76,000 clones, over 65% of them singletons; the top ten hold more than 35%. This material consisted of PBMCs, taken after 24 months of ibrutinib treatment. These receptors were obtained from a human donor with chronic lymphocytic leukemia.

The chain links TRBV11-2 to TRBJ2-5; tentatively, D is TRBD1 (6 bases). Trimming took 4 bases from V and 7 from J, leaving 16 bases between them. CDR3 length: 14 amino acids. Germline assignment: CDR1 SGHAT and CDR2 FQNNGV. CDR3: CASSYPGDRGTQYF. Here the CDR3 DNA reads TGTGCCAGCAGCTACCCAGGGGACCGAGGGACCCAGTACTTC.

In its sample, this clone was seen once. The J gene is TRBJ1-1, the V gene TRBV6-5, with D maybe TRBD1 (5 bases). The ends were cut back, 0 bases at V and 3 bases at J, with 11 bases in the middle. CDR1 and CDR2 (germline): MNHEY, SVGAGI. The CDR3 contains 15 residues. The chain's CDR3 is CASSYSFLGDTEAFF. DNA of the CDR3: TGTGCCAGCAGTTACTCGTTTCTGGGGGACACTGAAGCTTTCTTT.

This clone has only a few counts. This sequence joins TRBV27 and TRBJ2-2, with TRBD2 matching over 8 bases. The CDR3 is 16 amino acids. Losses at the gene ends were 4 bases for V and 1 base for J; bases not matched to a gene: 5. From germline, CDR1 is MNHEY and CDR2 SMNVEV (reference sequence). The CDR3 here is CASSSLAGMNTGELFF. The CDR3 DNA follows: TGTGCCAGCAGTTCCTTAGCGGGAATGAACACCGGGGAGCTGTTTTTT.

This sequence joins TRBV28 and TRBJ2-1, with a possible D match to TRBD2 (5 bases). V lost 8 bases, J lost 8 bases, and 10 bases lay in between. The CDR3 contains 11 residues. The germline V gene has CDR1 MDHEN and CDR2 SYDVKM. The CDR3 nucleotides read TGTGCCAGCTCTCTGAGGGATGAGCAGTTCTTC. This translates into CASSLRDEQFF.

The V call is TRBV25-1, the J call TRBJ2-7; 8 nucleotides agree with TRBD1. CDR1 and CDR2 (germline): MGHDK, SYGVNS. J gave up 3 bases and V 5 bases, and 9 bases lay outside the gene matches. The CDR3 covers 15 residues. The CDR3 region is CASSQTGGTVYEQYF. As DNA, the CDR3 is TGTGCCAGCAGTCAAACAGGGGGAACGGTCTACGAGCAGTACTTC.

The table lists this clone with a count of one. The rearrangement uses TRBV4-2 and TRBJ2-5, with 7 bases that match TRBD2. The trim removed 0 bases at V and 0 bases at J, leaving 1 base unmatched. This CDR3 comprises 15 residues. The germline CDR1 and CDR2 sequences are LGHNA and YNFKEQ. The CDR3: CASSQDRGDQETQYF. The CDR3, as DNA: TGTGCCAGCAGCCAAGATCGGGGGGACCAAGAGACCCAGTACTTC.

The gene calls are TRBV11-2 and TRBJ2-5; D is possibly TRBD1 or TRBD2 (5 bases each). V lost 0 bases to trimming and J lost 5 bases, with 10 bases between them. Germline loops: CDR1 SGHAT, CDR2 FQNNGV. The CDR3 totals 14 residues. The CDR3 DNA reads TGTGCCAGCAGCTTAGATTTGGGGGTTGAGACCCAGTACTTC. Translating gives CASSLDLGVETQYF.

V usage is TRBV11-2 and J usage is TRBJ1-2; D not resolved. Trimming took 3 bases from V and 5 from J, leaving 13 bases between them. Germline-derived CDR1 and CDR2 are SGHAT and FQNNGV. The CDR3 extends over 14 amino acids. The CDR3 sequence: CASSFLRIEYGYTF. Written as DNA, the CDR3 is TGTGCCAGCAGCTTCCTCCGCATTGAGTATGGCTACACCTTC.

The chain is built from TRBV18 and TRBJ2-5; the D gene is possibly TRBD1 (5 bases). CDR1 is KGHSH, CDR2 LQKENI, per germline. The CDR3 contains 13 residues. With 5 bases removed from V and 3 bases from J, the gap between germline ends came to 10 bases. The DNA for the CDR3 is TGTGCCAGCTCAACGACAGTGAAAGAGACCCAGTACTTC. This encodes CASSTTVKETQYF.

The DNA for the CDR3 is TGTGCCAGTGGTTGGGAGACCCAGTACTTC. Protein: CASGWETQYF. The chain is built from TRBV19 and TRBJ2-5; D is unclear. V was clipped by 8 bases and J by 5 bases, with 6 bases between them. The CDR3 consists of 10 residues. Germline V gene lookup returns CDR1 LNHDA and CDR2 SQIVND (reference sequence).

V is TRBV20-1 and J is TRBJ2-5; D not certain. V shed 0 bases and J shed 9 bases, with 8 bases lying between them. In germline, CDR1 is DFQATT, CDR2 SNEGSKA (reference sequence). The CDR3 contains 11 residues. CDR3 sequence: CSARENIPQYF. The CDR3 nucleotides are TGCAGTGCTAGAGAGAATATCCCCCAGTACTTC.

This chain joins TRBV5-5 and TRBJ2-7; no clear D gene. Looked up from germline, CDR1 is SGHKS and CDR2 is YYEKEE (reference sequence). The CDR3 runs 15 residues. Trimming left V 3 bases short and J 1 base short, with 14 bases between. The CDR3, as DNA: TGTGCCAGCAGCTCCGACGGGCCCGGATCCTACGAGCAGTACTTC. It yields the protein CASSSDGPGSYEQYF.

The chain couples TRBV28 to TRBJ2-3, with D maybe TRBD1 (5 bases). Germline lookup yields CDR1 MDHEN and CDR2 SYDVKM. V lost 1 base and J lost 2, with 7 bases in between. CDR3 length: 14 residues. The DNA for the CDR3 is TGTGCCAGCAGTTTATACAGGCTCACAGATACGCAGTATTTT. This gives the protein CASSLYRLTDTQYF.

CDR3 region: CASSEAGVTQYF. CDR3 in DNA: TGTGCCAGCAGTGAAGCGGGAGTTACGCAGTATTTT. The chain employs TRBV2 and TRBJ2-3, with a tentative D call TRBD2 (5 bases). Trimming removed 0 bases at V and 8 bases at J, with 6 bases between. The CDR3 is 12 residues long. CDR1 is SNHLY and CDR2 is FYNNEI in the germline V gene.

The genes are TRBV5-4 and TRBJ2-7; the match to TRBD2 covers 7 bases. CDR3 size: 17 residues. With 2 bases clipped from V and 6 bases from J, the junction kept 17 bases outside the gene matches. The germline gives CDR1 SGHNT, CDR2 YYREEE (reference sequence). The CDR3 nucleotides are TGTGCCAGCAGCTTAACGATAGCGGGTGTCCCGGGGGGCGAGCAGTACTTC. The encoded protein is CASSLTIAGVPGGEQYF.

The V call is TRBV11-2, the J call TRBJ1-1; D gene ambiguous. This CDR3 region has 14 residues. CDR1 and CDR2 from the germline V gene are SGHAT and FQNNGV. Trimming took off 0 bases at V and 4 bases at J, with 9 bases between the two ends. CDR3 protein: CASSLETSRTEAFF. Written as DNA, the CDR3 is TGTGCCAGCAGCTTAGAAACATCCCGCACTGAAGCTTTCTTT.

The chain recombines TRBV28 with TRBJ2-5; 10 nucleotides align to TRBD1. This CDR3 is built from 16 residues. The germline V gene encodes CDR1 MDHEN and CDR2 SYDVKM. With 5 bases clipped from V and 5 bases from J, the junction kept 11 bases outside the gene matches. Here the CDR3 reads CASSLRTGGRRETQYF. In nucleotides, the CDR3 is TGTGCCAGCAGTCTTAGGACAGGGGGACGGCGCGAGACCCAGTACTTC.